These 17 T cell receptor beta chains share one sample of origin, sequenced in a study of technical replicates of blood from a few donors (dated by TCRdb to between 2016 and 2019). Library prep was done by the immunoSEQ multiplex PCR assay. TCRdb took over this immuneACCESS table, retaining in-frame rearrangements with V and J assigned. Such tables are incomplete; in checked studies, under half of the missing clones stem from an unresolved V gene, and the remainder is unexplained. The table for this sample lists 70,000 to 95,000 clones; 95% to 98% of them were counted only once. Together, the top ten hold under 0.3% of the sample. The sample was T cells isolated from PBMCs. The receptors were gathered from a human donor in good health.

This chain uses TRBV20-1 with TRBJ2-7, with no clear D. This CDR3 is 11 amino acids long. V shed 8 bases and J shed 2 bases, with 10 bases lying between them. Germline CDR1 is DFQATT and CDR2 is SNEGSKA (reference sequence). The CDR3 DNA follows: TGCAGTCCTACCCTAGCCTACGAGCAGTACTTC. This gives the protein CSPTLAYEQYF.

As concerns this clone: Sequence at one end of the junction differs from germline and may be a read error. The CDR3 protein is CASSLGGTGTYEQYF. The CDR3 nucleotides read TGTGCTAGCAGCTTAGGTGGGACAGGGACCTACGAGCAGTACTTC. The rearrangement links TRBV7-7 to TRBJ2-7; 9 nucleotides match TRBD1. Germline V gene lookup returns CDR1 SSHAT and CDR2 FNYEAQ (reference sequence). There are 15 residues in the CDR3.

This rearrangement joins TRBV6-1 to TRBJ2-2; D uncertain. Looked up from germline, CDR1 is MNHNS and CDR2 is SASEGT. Trimming pared 4 bases from V and 7 bases from J, leaving 13 bases between. This CDR3 is 14 amino acids long. The CDR3: CASSGVSGFGELFF. Here the CDR3 DNA reads TGTGCCAGCAGTGGGGTCTCAGGTTTCGGGGAGCTGTTTTTT.

The gene calls are TRBV29-1 and TRBJ2-1; tentative D call: TRBD2 (5 bases). CDR1 and CDR2 (germline): SQVTM, ANQGSEA. The CDR3 has 15 residues. The ends were cut back, 4 bases at V and 4 bases at J, with 17 bases in the middle. The CDR3 nucleotides read TGCAGCGTTGTAGAGCCAAGGGAGATGTACAATGAGCAGTTCTTC. It specifies CSVVEPREMYNEQFF.

The V and J genes are TRBV6-6 and TRBJ2-7; 8 bases are shared with TRBD1. Germline V gene sequence: CDR1 MNHNY, CDR2 SVGAGI (reference sequence). J gave up 5 bases and V 2 bases, and 11 bases lay outside the gene matches. CDR3 length equals 16 residues. As DNA, the CDR3 is TGTGCCAGCAGTTACAACGACCGGGACAGGATTAACGAGCAGTACTTC. This codes for CASSYNDRDRINEQYF.

The chain carries TRBV9 and TRBJ2-2, with a tentative D call TRBD2 (6 bases). This CDR3 contains 15 residues. Germline V gives CDR1 SGDLS, CDR2 YYNGEE. V dropped 3 bases and J dropped 5 bases, with 14 bases sitting between them. The CDR3 is CASSATGGFTGELFF. The CDR3 region has the DNA TGTGCCAGCAGCGCAACAGGAGGGTTTACCGGGGAGCTGTTTTTT.

The chain recombines TRBV30 with TRBJ2-1; maybe TRBD2 (5 bases). The CDR3 spans 14 residues. Trimming pared 1 base from V and 2 bases from J, leaving 9 bases between. In germline, CDR1 is GTSNPN, CDR2 SVGIG (reference sequence). The CDR3 reads CAWSALATYNEQFF. The CDR3 nucleotides read TGTGCCTGGAGTGCCCTAGCTACCTACAATGAGCAGTTCTTC. Looking up the rest from reference TRBV30 and TRBJ2-1 gives the full variable domain: SQTIHQWPATLVQPVGSPLSLECTVEGTSNPNLYWYRQAAGRGLQLLFYSVGIGQISSEVPQNLSASRPQDRQFILSSKKLLLSDSGFYLCAWSALATYNEQFFGPGTRLTVL.

The rearrangement joins TRBV19 to TRBJ1-1, with 7 bases aligning to TRBD1. This CDR3 region has 15 residues. The trim removed 5 bases at V and 5 bases at J, leaving 11 bases unmatched. Germline assignment: CDR1 LNHDA and CDR2 SQIVND (reference sequence). This chain's CDR3 is CASSLGGTGLTEAFF. The CDR3 region has the DNA TGTGCCAGTAGTCTAGGGGGCACAGGGCTGACTGAAGCTTTCTTT.

The gene calls are TRBV4-1 and TRBJ2-1; 9 positions match TRBD1. V lost 4 bases, J lost 9 bases, and 10 bases stayed unmatched. The germline gives CDR1 MGHRA, CDR2 YSYEKL. This CDR3 is 15 amino acids long. CDR3 DNA: TGCGCCAGCAGCCCGGCGGGGACAGGGAGGAGTGAGCAGTTCTTC. Encoded protein: CASSPAGTGRSEQFF.

The V call is TRBV5-4, the J call TRBJ2-3, with TRBD2 identical over 12 bases. Unmatched junction bases numbered 13, after V lost 4 bases and J lost 4 bases. The CDR3 extends over 18 amino acids. Germline CDR1 reads SGHNT; CDR2 reads YYREEE (reference sequence). The DNA of the CDR3 is TGTGCCAGCAGCCCTAGCTGGGCTAGCGGGAGGGCCGCAGATACGCAGTATTTT. It specifies CASSPSWASGRAADTQYF.

CDR3 nucleotides: TGTGCCAGCAGCTTAGTAAGCGGAGTATTAGGGAATGAGCAGTTCTTC. As protein: CASSLVSGVLGNEQFF. This sequence joins TRBV7-9 and TRBJ2-1; a possible D gene is TRBD2 (5 bases). V was clipped by 1 base and J by 7 bases, with 17 bases between them. The CDR3 consists of 16 residues. Looked up from germline, CDR1 is SEHNR and CDR2 is FQNEAQ (reference sequence). The complete variable domain, with remaining parts taken from reference TRBV7-9 and TRBJ2-1, reads DTGVSQNPRHKITKRGQNVTFRCDPISEHNRLYWYRQTLGQGPEFLTYFQNEAQLEKSRLLSDRFSAERPKGSFSTLEIQRTEQGDSAMYLCASSLVSGVLGNEQFFGPGTRLTVL.

This rearrangement joins TRBV25-1 to TRBJ2-2; maybe TRBD2 (5 bases). The germline V gene has CDR1 MGHDK and CDR2 SYGVNS. CDR3 length equals 13 residues. Trimming shortened V by 2 bases and J by 4 bases, and 5 bases separated the two germline ends. The CDR3 loop is CASSEAGTGELFF. The CDR3 bases are TGTGCCAGCAGTGAAGCGGGCACCGGGGAGCTGTTTTTT.

This chain joins TRBV6-5 and TRBJ1-4; D possibly corresponds to TRBD1 (5 bases). The V gene's germline CDR1 is MNHEY and CDR2 SVGAGI. This CDR3 contains 13 residues. With 6 bases removed from V and 12 bases from J, the gap between germline ends came to 17 bases. The DNA of the CDR3 is TGTGCCAGCAGATTAACCAGGGCACGGGAACTGTTTTTT. Residues: CASRLTRARELFF.

The gene calls are TRBV6-1 and TRBJ1-3; 7 bases map to TRBD1. The V and J ends lost 8 bases and 3 bases, in that order; junction bases with no gene match: 10. CDR3 length equals 15 residues. The germline V gene encodes CDR1 MNHNS and CDR2 SASEGT. The CDR3 DNA reads TGTGCCAGCGGCCACAGGGGAGAGGGTGGAAACACCATATATTTT. This translates into CASGHRGEGGNTIYF.

V gene TRBV29-1 combines with J gene TRBJ2-7; 8 bases map to TRBD1. The CDR3 length is 11 residues. V lost 7 bases to trimming and J lost 4 bases; unmatched junction nucleotides: 3. CDR1 SQVTM and CDR2 ANQGSEA come from the germline V gene. CDR3 sequence: CSGQGIYEQYF. The CDR3 nucleotides are TGCAGCGGACAGGGGATATACGAGCAGTACTTC.

The chain joins TRBV7-8 to TRBJ1-1; D possibly corresponds to TRBD1 (6 bases). CDR1 and CDR2 from the germline V gene are SGHVS and FQNEAQ. V was clipped by 7 bases and J by 1 base, with 19 bases between them. The CDR3 has 16 amino acids. CDR3 coding DNA: TGTGCCAGCATTAGAGGGGGGGGATCAGGGAACACTGAAGCTTTCTTT. Its protein is CASIRGGGSGNTEAFF.

V is TRBV7-9 and J is TRBJ1-2, with 7 bases lining up with TRBD1. Germline CDR1 SEHNR, CDR2 FQNEAQ (reference sequence). The ends lost 4 bases at V and 2 bases at J; junction bases unmatched: 1. The CDR3 length is 13 residues. Written as DNA, the CDR3 is TGTGCCAGCAGCTCGGGACAGAACTATGGCTACACCTTC. It yields the protein CASSSGQNYGYTF.